The entry that follows covers one T cell receptor (beta chain) sequence. The data are from a study of blood T cell repertoires in COVID-19. The overall study: The United States, Italy and Spain provided the acute and convalescent COVID-19 samples. Sources were T cells, B-cell-depleted T cells, or PBMCs; the material itself was cDNA or gDNA.

There are 17 residues in the CDR3. Trimming took 4 bases from V and 1 from J; bases not matched to a gene: 10. Per germline, CDR1 SGHRS and CDR2 YFSETQ. TCRdb keeps only in-frame clones here, not all; method: immunoSEQ multiplex PCR. Altogether some 260,000 clones are present, nearly 90% being singletons, with the ten largest covering roughly 3.1%. The chain joins TRBV5-1 to TRBJ1-1; 10 bases align to TRBD1. The clonotype originates from a man aged 18 to 30 with active or convalescent COVID-19. Source material: peripheral blood. CDR3 nucleotides: TGCGCCAGCAGCGGGGGGACAGGGGTCCCCACGAACACTGAAGCTTTCTTT. Its translation is CASSGGTGVPTNTEAFF. The complete variable domain, with remaining parts taken from reference TRBV5-1 and TRBJ1-1, reads KAGVTQTPRYLIKTRGQQVTLSCSPISGHRSVSWYQQTPGQGLQFLFEYFSETQRNKGNFPGRFSGRQFSNSRSEMNVSTLELGDSALYLCASSGGTGVPTNTEAFFGQGTRLTVV.